Listed below are T cell receptor beta chains from one sample, sequenced in a study of shared clonotypes between healthy human individuals. The method was immunoSEQ multiplex PCR; TCRdb's version includes in-frame clones alone and lacks a portion of them. The sample records 2 million to 2.5 million clones, 90% to 95% being singletons. Sequencing was done on a sample of naive CD4+ T cells from PBMCs. These receptors originate from a man aged 18 to 30 in good health. Some clones in this sample may be carry-over from other donors' samples. The CDR3 runs from the conserved cysteine through the conserved F or W. D genes are given only for firm matches. Rows give clone size only sometimes, using once, few, many, or a class for an expanded clone.

NA	TRBD1	TRBV10-2	TRBJ1-5	TGCGCCAGCAGCCCGACAGGGGGCAATCAGCCCCAGCATTTT	CASSPTGGNQPQHF
NA	NA	TRBV5-5	TRBJ1-5	TGTGCCAGCAGCTTTGGGGGGGTGAGCAATCAGCCCCAGCATTTT	CASSFGGVSNQPQHF
NA	NA	TRBV28	TRBJ1-5	TGTGCCAGCAGTTTCGGGCAGGTTCTCAATCAGCCCCAGCATTTT	CASSFGQVLNQPQHF
once	NA	TRBV6-1	TRBJ1-5	TGTGCCAGCAGTCTTACATTTGGGAATCAGCCCCAGCATTTT	CASSLTFGNQPQHF
few	TRBD1	TRBV6-5	TRBJ1-4	TGTGCCAGCAGGACAGGGACGATCGGTGAAAAACTGTTTTTT	CASRTGTIGEKLFF
NA	TRBD2	TRBV11-3	TRBJ2-1	TGTGCCAGCGGAACTAGCGGGCCCTACAATGAGCAGTTCTTC	CASGTSGPYNEQFF
NA	NA	TRBV4-2	TRBJ2-3	TGTGCCAGCAGCCGACCTGTTTACTGGTACCCGGGAACAGATACGCAGTATTTT	CASSRPVYWYPGTDTQYF
once	TRBD1	TRBV7-2	TRBJ2-7	TGTGCCAGCAGCTTAGCACGGGACAGGGGTGCCTACGAGCAGTACTTC	CASSLARDRGAYEQYF
NA	NA	TRBV29-1	TRBJ2-3	TGCAGCGTTGAAGATCGTGCTGTCAGGGGCACAGATACGCAGTATTTT	CSVEDRAVRGTDTQYF
once	NA	TRBV28	TRBJ2-7	TGTGCCAGCAGTTTAAGCAGGGTTCAGGACGAGCAGTACTTC	CASSLSRVQDEQYF
NA	TRBD2	TRBV6-1	TRBJ2-5	TGTGCCAGCAACATCGGACTAGCGAGGAGGACCCAGTACTTC	CASNIGLARRTQYF
NA	TRBD2	TRBV7-3	TRBJ2-7	TGTGCCAGCAGCCCGGCTAGCGGGAGTCTTTCCGAGCAGTACTTC	CASSPASGSLSEQYF
NA	TRBD2	TRBV27	TRBJ2-2	TGTGCCAGCCGCCGTAGGCCTAGCGGGAACTGGAACACCGGGGAGCTGTTTTTT	CASRRRPSGNWNTGELFF
NA	NA	TRBV6-1	TRBJ2-2	TGTGCCAGCAGTGAAAACAGGGTGAACACCGGGGAGCTGTTTTTT	CASSENRVNTGELFF
NA	NA	TRBV27	TRBJ1-6	TGTGCCAGCAGTTCCGGACGGAGCTCCTATAATTCACCCCTCCACTTT	CASSSGRSSYNSPLHF
NA	NA	TRBV27	TRBJ2-5	TGTGCCAGCAGTCCCCTTGGAGAGACCCAGTACTTC	CASSPLGETQYF
NA	TRBD1	TRBV6-1	TRBJ1-2	TGTGCCAGCACCGTCCGGGACAGGGGTGGAGGCTACACCTTC	CASTVRDRGGGYTF
NA	NA	TRBV7-9	TRBJ1-1	TGTGCCAGCACCCGGTTGGATATGGCTGAAGCTTTCTTT	CASTRLDMAEAFF
few	TRBD1	TRBV7-6	TRBJ1-1	TGTGCCAGCAGCTCTATCTGGGCACAGGGGGCTTACACTGAAGCTTTCTTT	CASSSIWAQGAYTEAFF
NA	NA	TRBV5-1	TRBJ1-1	TGCGCCAGCAGCTTGGTCTTATCAGGTTCCGGCACTGAAGCTTTCTTT	CASSLVLSGSGTEAFF
NA	TRBD2	TRBV18	TRBJ2-5	TGTGCCAGCTCACTTGGGACTACTGAGACCCAGTACTTC	CASSLGTTETQYF
once	TRBD1	TRBV28	TRBJ2-5	TGTGCCAGCAGCCCTACAGGGGGCCAAGAGACCCAGTACTTC	CASSPTGGQETQYF
NA	NA	TRBV5-1	TRBJ1-3	TGCGCCAGCAGCTTCGAGGAAGCGGGTGGAAACACCATATATTTT	CASSFEEAGGNTIYF
NA	TRBD1	TRBV7-2	TRBJ1-4	TGTGCCAGCAGCTCCCGAGGACAGGGGATCCAAAAACTGTTTTTT	CASSSRGQGIQKLFF
few	NA	TRBV28	TRBJ2-2	TGTGCCAGCAGTCAGACGGGGGCCGGGGAGCTGTTTTTT	CASSQTGAGELFF
NA	NA	TRBV27	TRBJ1-5	TGTGCCAGCAGTCCCAGGGGAAATCAGCCCCAGCATTTT	CASSPRGNQPQHF